This T cell receptor beta chain is from a study of blood T cell repertoires in COVID-19. Germline CDR1 and CDR2: MGHDK and SYGVNS. V gave up 3 bases and J gave up 0 bases, with 17 bases separating them. The length of the CDR3 is 18 residues. As processed by the authors: Estimation of nucleated cell counts relied on the amplification of reference gene primers. Profiling relied on immunoSEQ multiplex PCR, and the TCRdb table lists in-frame clones only, not all of them. V and J calls and clone size are copied from that table; D and trimming were computed from the DNA. The sample has roughly 200,000 clones; about 87% are singletons.

The source of this sequence is a man aged 55 to 70 with acute or convalescent COVID-19. The sequenced material came from peripheral blood. The rearrangement links TRBV25-1 to TRBJ1-4, with a possible D match to TRBD1 (6 bases). The CDR3 nucleotides are TGTGCCAGCAGTGATCCTTACAGGGCCAGATCAACTAATGAAAAACTGTTTTTT. It encodes CASSDPYRARSTNEKLFF.